This TCR beta chain was captured by sequencing in a study of blood T cells in healthy people across ages. Primers used in a second PCR of roughly 6 to 11 cycles were a sample-barcoded 5' primer and a J-beta primer mix. Each CDR3 protein is one row after TCRdb ran MiXCR on the 5' RACE reads. The sample carries some 930,000 distinct CDR3 sequences, 25% to 35% recorded once. Germline V CDR1 and CDR2: SGHRS, YFSETQ. Trimming removed 4 bases from V and 0 bases from J; junction bases left unmatched: 10. This CDR3 comprises 16 residues. In this sample, this clonotype turned up many times. The antigen is undetermined. Study outcomes and limitations: Long-lived and aged donors differed, with more naive CD4+ cells and higher diversity in the long-lived. Estimated diversity, derived from one million T cells, was regarded as an underestimate.

The same specimen was also included in a second study, on T cells of mothers and their children.

The origin of this receptor is a woman aged 40 to 55 in good health. The rearrangement joins TRBV5-1 to TRBJ2-7, with 7 bases that match TRBD1. Sequencing used blood. Here the CDR3 DNA reads TGCGCCAGCAGCCCGGAACCGGGACAGCTCTCCTACGAGCAGTACTTC. Translating gives CASSPEPGQLSYEQYF.